This TCR beta chain is drawn from a study of blood T cells in healthy people across ages. Deletions cut 3 bases from V and 0 bases from J, with 8 bases between. This CDR3 has 14 amino acids. Germline CDR1 is SGHRS and CDR2 is YFSETQ. Total RNA amounts of at least 6 micrograms were extracted per sample. The use of a sample-barcoded 5' primer and a J-beta primer mix characterized a second PCR of roughly 7 to 12 cycles. TCRdb reprocessed the 5' RACE reads with MiXCR, giving one entry per CDR3 protein. The table shows some 640,000 distinct CDR3 sequences, with 25% to 35% occurring only once. The clonotype originates from a woman of 80 years or more in good health. The gene calls are TRBV5-1 and TRBJ2-3; D is ambiguous. Sequenced material: blood. The DNA for the CDR3 is TGCGCCAGCAGCTCGACCGTAAGCACAGATACGCAGTATTTT. Residues: CASSSTVSTDTQYF.